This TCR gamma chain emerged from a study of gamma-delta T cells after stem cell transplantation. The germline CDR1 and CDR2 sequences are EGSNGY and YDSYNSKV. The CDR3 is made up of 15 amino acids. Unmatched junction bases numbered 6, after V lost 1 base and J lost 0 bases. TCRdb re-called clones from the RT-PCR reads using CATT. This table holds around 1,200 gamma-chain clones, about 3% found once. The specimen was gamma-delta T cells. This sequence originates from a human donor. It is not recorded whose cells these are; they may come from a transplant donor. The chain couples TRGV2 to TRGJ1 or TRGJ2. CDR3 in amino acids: CATWDGEENYYKKLF. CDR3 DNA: TGTGCCACCTGGGACGGTGAGGAGAATTATTATAAGAAACTCTTT.